These T cell receptor beta chains were read from a single sample in a study of T cells in Graves' hyperthyroidism and ophthalmopathy. MiXCR was run by TCRdb on the multiplex PCR reads, yielding one entry per CDR3 protein. The sample shows about 460,000 distinct CDR3 sequences, about 20% of them seen only once. Sample: blood. All receptors derive from a woman aged 65 to 85 with Graves' ophthalmopathy. CDR3s include the opening cysteine and the closing phenylalanine or tryptophan. D genes are given only for firm matches. Not all rows give a size; the values are once, few, many and, for expanded clones, a class.

clone size | J gene | D gene | V gene | CDR3 protein | CDR3 DNA
- | TRBJ2-1 | TRBD2 | TRBV9 | CASNYGTSGSEQFF | TGTGCCAGCAACTACGGGACTAGCGGGAGCGAGCAGTTCTTC
few | TRBJ1-2 | TRBD1 | TRBV5-1 | CASSSKQGGYGYTF | TGCGCCAGCAGCTCTAAACAGGGGGGCTATGGCTACACCTTC
- | TRBJ1-2 | TRBD1 | TRBV18 | CASSPRTGGGITYGYTF | TGTGCCAGCTCACCACGGACAGGGGGGGGCATAACCTATGGCTACACCTTC
- | TRBJ2-1 | - | TRBV20-1 | CSAPRAPPWEQFF | TGCAGTGCTCCCCGCGCTCCCCCCTGGGAGCAGTTCTTC
few | TRBJ1-2 | - | TRBV12-3/TRBV12-4 | CASWGGARGYTF | TGTGCCTCCTGGGGGGGGGCGCGCGGCTACACCTTC
few | TRBJ1-3 | - | TRBV7-2 | CASSLFQGTIYF | TGTGCCAGCAGCTTATTTCAAGGCACCATATATTTT
- | TRBJ2-3 | - | TRBV5-6 | CASSFAVSTDTQYF | TGTGCCAGCAGCTTTGCCGTCAGCACAGATACGCAGTATTTT
- | TRBJ1-2 | - | TRBV6-5 | CASSYSRDYGYTF | TGTGCCAGCAGTTACTCGAGGGATTATGGCTACACCTTC
few | TRBJ1-4 | - | TRBV28 | CASSLPGRPGEKLFF | TGTGCCAGCAGTTTACCTGGTCGCCCTGGGGAAAAACTGTTTTTT
many | TRBJ1-5 | - | TRBV7-2 | CASSFHDQPQHF | TGTGCCAGCAGCTTTCATGACCAGCCCCAGCATTTT
- | TRBJ1-4 | - | TRBV30 | CACEGRVEKLFF | TGTGCCTGTGAGGGGAGGGTTGAAAAACTGTTTTTT
many | TRBJ2-3 | TRBD2 | TRBV20-1 | CSASGLSGSSADTQYF | TGCAGTGCTAGCGGACTTAGCGGGAGTAGCGCAGATACGCAGTATTTT
- | TRBJ1-5 | - | TRBV28 | CASIPRRFSNQPQHF | TGTGCCAGCATACCGAGGCGGTTCAGCAATCAGCCCCAGCATTTT
- | TRBJ2-5 | - | TRBV12-3/TRBV12-4 | CASSLGSGPFTQYF | TGTGCCAGCAGTTTAGGTAGCGGTCCGTTTACCCAGTACTTC
- | TRBJ1-1 | - | TRBV9 | CASSEAGGQNTEAFF | TGTGCCAGCAGCGAGGCGGGCGGCCAGAACACTGAAGCTTTCTTT
- | TRBJ1-4 | - | TRBV3-1 | CASSQRTTNEKLFF | TGTGCCAGCAGCCAAAGGACAACTAATGAAAAACTGTTTTTT
- | TRBJ2-7 | TRBD2 | TRBV18 | CASSPEAGGPYEQYF | TGTGCCAGCTCACCGGAGGCGGGAGGGCCTTACGAGCAGTACTTC
- | TRBJ2-3 | TRBD2 | TRBV29-1 | CSGASGTNIPTQYF | TGCAGCGGTGCTTCGGGGACTAATATTCCTACGCAGTATTTT
few | TRBJ2-7 | TRBD1 | TRBV29-1 | CSVAWTGNYEQYF | TGCAGCGTTGCTTGGACAGGGAACTACGAGCAGTACTTC
- | TRBJ1-2 | TRBD1 | TRBV5-1 | CASSFWTGPGYGYTF | TGCGCCAGCAGCTTTTGGACAGGGCCCGGCTATGGCTACACCTTC
many | TRBJ1-5 | - | TRBV27 | CASSLTGPDGGNQPQHF | TGTGCCAGCAGTTTAACAGGGCCCGATGGAGGCAATCAGCCCCAGCATTTT
- | TRBJ2-5 | - | TRBV15 | CATRPERWETQYF | TGTGCCACCAGGCCAGAACGGTGGGAGACCCAGTACTTC
few | TRBJ1-2 | - | TRBV5-1 | CASSFREADGYTF | TGCGCCAGCAGCTTTCGGGAAGCGGATGGCTACACCTTC